This is a list of T cell receptor beta chains from one sample in a study of T cell changes during pregnancy in multiple sclerosis. Data came from immunoSEQ multiplex PCR; TCRdb stores just in-frame clones and leaves some out. This table has more than 40,000 clones, 89% appearing once. This sample comprised CD4+ T cells from peripheral blood mononuclear cells, obtained in the first trimester of pregnancy. All receptors come from a female donor with multiple sclerosis, enrolled in a pregnancy study. Each CDR3 is given without its conserved first and last residue.

v_call,j_call,cdr3_aa
TRBV4-3,TRBJ2-1,ASSQSLGAPSSHNEQF
TRBV6-1,TRBJ2-1,ASSEAGTIGTNEQF
TRBV14,TRBJ2-1,ASSQEFRTSGKYNEQF
TRBV7-6,TRBJ2-5,ASSFLLAGGPWEETQY
TRBV9,TRBJ1-3,ASSVEGGSGNTIY
TRBV5-8,TRBJ2-2,ASMAGWVYEELF
TRBV27,TRBJ1-1,ASGEGPRGAEAF
TRBV7-2,TRBJ2-1,ASSFNPLNEQF
TRBV11-2,TRBJ2-1,ASSLTSNEQF
TRBV5-1,TRBJ2-1,ASSLAPGLAGPGVYNEQF
TRBV13,TRBJ2-1,ASSSETSHEQF
TRBV12-5,TRBJ2-3,ASGLSSTGTDTQY
TRBV11-3,TRBJ1-2,ASSDSYYGYT
TRBV19,TRBJ2-7,VSRESGGGSPYEQY
TRBV2,TRBJ2-3,ASSRDRATDTQY
TRBV28,TRBJ2-5,ASSPGQGFGETQY
TRBV5-1,TRBJ1-5,ASSLVSGNNQPQH
TRBV28,TRBJ2-3,ASSLAGSSTDTQY
TRBV20-1,TRBJ1-1,SAFINTEAF
TRBV6-1,TRBJ1-2,ASSERDRLNYGYT
TRBV7-9,TRBJ2-1,ASSLVLAGLLEQF
TRBV27,TRBJ2-7,ASSPAGSGRATYEQY
TRBV13,TRBJ2-5,ASSFSLTSRQQTQY
TRBV2,TRBJ1-1,ASSSRGPNTEAF
TRBV7-8,TRBJ2-1,ASSLLAGVENEQF
TRBV27,TRBJ1-2,ASSTGQGYGYT
TRBV7-9,TRBJ1-2,ASSLVGRDSYGYT
TRBV18,TRBJ2-1,ASSPVPAFRDEQF
TRBV23-1,TRBJ2-3,ASKYPRAGLTDTQY
TRBV13,TRBJ2-6,ASSLGVRAWGGANVLT
TRBV29-1,TRBJ1-2,SVVTVAGYT
TRBV7-2,TRBJ1-2,ASSLDRANYGYT
TRBV18,TRBJ2-3,ASSQEGLTDTQY
TRBV7-2,TRBJ2-5,ASSSDLAGGETQY
TRBV6-5,TRBJ2-7,ASSRTRYHEQY
TRBV18,TRBJ2-1,ASSPGLGSEQF
TRBV7-3,TRBJ2-1,ASSLRDRANEQF
TRBV7-9,TRBJ2-7,ASSLRWRAEQY
TRBV29-1,TRBJ1-1,SGGGQGAGTEAF
TRBV5-1,TRBJ2-3,ASSLGLAGRDTQY
TRBV19,TRBJ2-6,ASSPHDSSGANVLT
TRBV7-9,TRBJ2-7,ASSFGQPSYEQY
TRBV18,TRBJ1-1,ASSLGGNTEAF
TRBV28,TRBJ2-6,ASSHTDTVLSGANVLT
TRBV7-2,TRBJ2-2,ASSLGRAIARAGELF
TRBV6-1,TRBJ2-5,ASRETSLRETQY
TRBV27,TRBJ2-7,ASSPAGDGREQY
TRBV5-6,TRBJ2-6,ASTGRGELRLSGANVLT
TRBV19,TRBJ2-4,ASSIQREGPNLAKNIQY